This T cell receptor (beta chain) derives from a study of T cells in Graves' hyperthyroidism and ophthalmopathy. Study overall: Once the initial diagnosis was made, peripheral blood was obtained before any treatment. Study-level points and caveats: In validation, the model predicted ophthalmopathy. These predictions came a median about 6.5 months before onset. Ophthalmopathy and stable hyperthyroidism were told apart by a 13 V-J model.

TCR beta CDR3 region amplification was performed from RNA transcripts. The HTBI primer set served for first-round RT-PCR of the TCR CDR3. From the multiplex PCR reads, TCRdb called clonotypes with MiXCR, one entry per CDR3 protein. The table has some 560,000 distinct CDR3 sequences, around 13% seen once. As to this clonotype: Its antigen is currently unknown.

Trimming removed 3 bases from V and 2 bases from J; junction bases left unmatched: 3. This CDR3 comprises 15 residues. CDR1 is MNHNS, CDR2 SASEGT, per germline. Each diagnosis drew on symptoms, thyroxine, TRAb, thyroid ultrasound and orbital computed tomography findings. This clonotype was obtained from a woman between 35 and 50 years old with Graves' hyperthyroidism. The sequencing input was blood. The chain is built from TRBV6-1 and TRBJ2-1, with TRBD1 identical over 8 bases. This CDR3 reads CASSEDRVAYNEQFF. CDR3 nucleotide sequence: TGTGCCAGCAGTGAGGACAGGGTGGCCTACAATGAGCAGTTCTTC.